Given below is one T cell receptor (beta chain) in context. Its antigen is still unknown. This table comes from immunoSEQ multiplex PCR, and its TCRdb copy is limited to in-frame clones, with some not included. Among 300,000 to 400,000 clones listed, roughly 90% were seen once. The V gene's germline CDR1 is MNHEY and CDR2 SVGAGI. Trimming took 2 bases from V and 7 from J; bases not matched to a gene: 8. The CDR3 length is 16 residues. This entry belongs to a study of cytomegalovirus exposure and HLA in healthy donors. Across the study: Per a later analysis, the approximately 690 first-cohort and approximately 120 validation repertoires shared one platform. Regarding the study as a whole: Published work reported that the classifier diagnosed cytomegalovirus status with high specificity and sensitivity. Overall, about 160 TCR beta chains were annotated as cytomegalovirus-associated. In the roughly 120 validation repertoires, a later analysis found that first-cohort TCR clusters tended to co-occur.

Source material: PBMCs. This TCR came from a woman under 30 in good health and CMV-seronegative. V and J are TRBV6-5 and TRBJ2-2; 9 nucleotides agree with TRBD1. CDR3 nucleotides: TGTGCCAGCAGTTACGACAACAGGGGGCAGGGCGGGGAGCTGTTTTTT. Encoded protein: CASSYDNRGQGGELFF.